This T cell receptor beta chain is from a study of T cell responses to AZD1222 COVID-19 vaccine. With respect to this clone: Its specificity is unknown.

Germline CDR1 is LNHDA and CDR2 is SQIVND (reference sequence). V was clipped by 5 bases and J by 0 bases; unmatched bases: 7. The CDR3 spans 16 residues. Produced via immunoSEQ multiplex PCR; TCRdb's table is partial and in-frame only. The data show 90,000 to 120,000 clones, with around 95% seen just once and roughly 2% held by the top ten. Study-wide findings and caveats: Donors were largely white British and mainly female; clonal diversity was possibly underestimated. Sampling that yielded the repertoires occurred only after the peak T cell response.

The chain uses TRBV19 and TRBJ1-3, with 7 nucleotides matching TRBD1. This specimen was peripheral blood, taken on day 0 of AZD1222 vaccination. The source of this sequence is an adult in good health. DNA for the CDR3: TGTGCCAGTAGTCCCCTGGGACAGCTCTCTGGAAACACCATATATTTT. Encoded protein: CASSPLGQLSGNTIYF. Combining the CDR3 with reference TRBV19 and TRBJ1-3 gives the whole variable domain DGGITQSPKYLFRKEGQNVTLSCEQNLNHDAMYWYRQDPGQGLRLIYYSQIVNDFQKGDIAEGYSVSREKKESFPLTVTSAQKNPTAFYLCASSPLGQLSGNTIYFGEGSWLTVV.